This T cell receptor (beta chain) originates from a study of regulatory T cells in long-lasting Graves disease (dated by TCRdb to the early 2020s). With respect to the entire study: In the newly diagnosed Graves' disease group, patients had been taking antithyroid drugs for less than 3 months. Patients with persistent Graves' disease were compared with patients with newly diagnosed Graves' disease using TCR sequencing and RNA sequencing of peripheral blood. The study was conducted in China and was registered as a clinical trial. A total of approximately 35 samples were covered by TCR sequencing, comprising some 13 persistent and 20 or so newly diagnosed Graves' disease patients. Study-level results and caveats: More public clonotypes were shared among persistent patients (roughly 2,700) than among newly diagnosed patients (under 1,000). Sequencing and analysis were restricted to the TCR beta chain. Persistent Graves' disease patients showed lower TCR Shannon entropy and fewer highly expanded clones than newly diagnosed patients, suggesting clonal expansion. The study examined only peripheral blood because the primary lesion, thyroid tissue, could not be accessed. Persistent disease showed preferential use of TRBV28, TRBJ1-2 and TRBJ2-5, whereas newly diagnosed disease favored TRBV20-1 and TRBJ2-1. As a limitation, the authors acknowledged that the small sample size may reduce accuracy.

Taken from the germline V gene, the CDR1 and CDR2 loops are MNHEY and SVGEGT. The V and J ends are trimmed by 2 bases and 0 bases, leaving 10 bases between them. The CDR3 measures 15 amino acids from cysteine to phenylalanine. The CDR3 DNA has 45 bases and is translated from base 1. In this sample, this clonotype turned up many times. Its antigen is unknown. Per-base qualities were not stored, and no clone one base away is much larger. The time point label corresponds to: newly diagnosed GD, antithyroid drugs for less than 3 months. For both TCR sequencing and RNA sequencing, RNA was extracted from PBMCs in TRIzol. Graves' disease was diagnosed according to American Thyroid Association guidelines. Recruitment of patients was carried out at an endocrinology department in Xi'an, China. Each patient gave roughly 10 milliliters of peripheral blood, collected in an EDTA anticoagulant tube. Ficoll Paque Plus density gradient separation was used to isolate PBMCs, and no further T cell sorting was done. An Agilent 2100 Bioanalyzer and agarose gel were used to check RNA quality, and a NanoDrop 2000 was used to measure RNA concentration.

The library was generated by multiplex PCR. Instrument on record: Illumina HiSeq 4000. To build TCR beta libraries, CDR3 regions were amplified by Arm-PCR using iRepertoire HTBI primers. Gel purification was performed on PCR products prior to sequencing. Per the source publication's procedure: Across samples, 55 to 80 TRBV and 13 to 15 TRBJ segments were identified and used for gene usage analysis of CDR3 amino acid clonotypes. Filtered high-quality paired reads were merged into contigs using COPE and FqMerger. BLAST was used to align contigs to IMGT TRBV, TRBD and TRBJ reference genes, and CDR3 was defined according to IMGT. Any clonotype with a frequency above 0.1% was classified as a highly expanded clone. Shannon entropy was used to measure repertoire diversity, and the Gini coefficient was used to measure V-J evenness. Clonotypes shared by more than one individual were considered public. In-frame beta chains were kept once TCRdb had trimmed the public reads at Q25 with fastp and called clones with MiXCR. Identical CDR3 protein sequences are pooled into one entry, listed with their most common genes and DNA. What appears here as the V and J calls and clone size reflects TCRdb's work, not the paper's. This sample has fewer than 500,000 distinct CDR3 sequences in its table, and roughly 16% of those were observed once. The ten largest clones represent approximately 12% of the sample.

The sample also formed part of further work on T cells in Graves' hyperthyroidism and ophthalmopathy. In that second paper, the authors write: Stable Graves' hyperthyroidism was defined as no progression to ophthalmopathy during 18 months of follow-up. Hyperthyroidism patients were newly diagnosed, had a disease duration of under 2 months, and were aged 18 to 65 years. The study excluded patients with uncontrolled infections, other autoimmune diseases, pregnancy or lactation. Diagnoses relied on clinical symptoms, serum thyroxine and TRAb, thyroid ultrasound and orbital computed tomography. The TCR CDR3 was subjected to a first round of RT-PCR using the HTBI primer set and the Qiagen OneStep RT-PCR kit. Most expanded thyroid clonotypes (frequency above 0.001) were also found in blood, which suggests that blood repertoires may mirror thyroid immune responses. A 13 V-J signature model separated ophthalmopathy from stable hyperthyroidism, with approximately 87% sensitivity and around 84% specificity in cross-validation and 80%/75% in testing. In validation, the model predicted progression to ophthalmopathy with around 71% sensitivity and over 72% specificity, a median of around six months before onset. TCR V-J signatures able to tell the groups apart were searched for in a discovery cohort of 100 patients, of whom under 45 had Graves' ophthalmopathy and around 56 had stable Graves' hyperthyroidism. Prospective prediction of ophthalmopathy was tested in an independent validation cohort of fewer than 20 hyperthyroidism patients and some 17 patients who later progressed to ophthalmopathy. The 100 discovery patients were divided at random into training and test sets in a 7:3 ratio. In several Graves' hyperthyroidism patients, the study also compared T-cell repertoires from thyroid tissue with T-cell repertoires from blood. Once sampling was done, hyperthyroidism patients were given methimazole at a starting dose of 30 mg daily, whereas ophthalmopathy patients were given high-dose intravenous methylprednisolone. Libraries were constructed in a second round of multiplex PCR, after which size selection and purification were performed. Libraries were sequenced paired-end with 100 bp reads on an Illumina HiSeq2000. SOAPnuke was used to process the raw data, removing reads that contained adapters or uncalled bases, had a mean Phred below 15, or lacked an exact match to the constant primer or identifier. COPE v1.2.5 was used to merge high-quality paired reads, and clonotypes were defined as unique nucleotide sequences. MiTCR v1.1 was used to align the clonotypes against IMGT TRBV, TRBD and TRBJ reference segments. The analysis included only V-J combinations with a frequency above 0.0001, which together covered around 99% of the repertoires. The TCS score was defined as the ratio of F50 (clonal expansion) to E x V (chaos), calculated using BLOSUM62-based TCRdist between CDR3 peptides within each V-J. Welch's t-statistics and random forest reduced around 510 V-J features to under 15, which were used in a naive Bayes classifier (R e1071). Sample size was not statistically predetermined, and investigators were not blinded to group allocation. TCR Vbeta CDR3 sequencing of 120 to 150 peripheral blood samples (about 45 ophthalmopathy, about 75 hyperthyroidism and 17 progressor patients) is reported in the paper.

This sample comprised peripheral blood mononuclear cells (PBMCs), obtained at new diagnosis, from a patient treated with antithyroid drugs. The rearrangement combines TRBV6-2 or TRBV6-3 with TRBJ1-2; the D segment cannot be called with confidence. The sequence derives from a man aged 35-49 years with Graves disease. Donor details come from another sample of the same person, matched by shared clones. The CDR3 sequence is CASSYAKRPNYGYTF. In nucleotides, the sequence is TGTGCCAGCAGTTACGCTAAGAGGCCTAACTATGGCTACACCTTC.